Shown below are 19 T cell receptor beta chains from a single sample sequenced in a study of post-analysis software for immune sequencing data. General observations from the study: Relative to controls, patients had about 5 TRBV segments at higher frequency, with TRBV5-6, TRBV5-1 and TRBV20-1 among these.

Unique molecular identifiers tagged the TCR beta cDNA libraries. MiXCR was run by TCRdb on the PCR reads, yielding one entry per CDR3 protein. This table holds 750,000 to 950,000 distinct CDR3 sequences, approximately 50% found once. The antigens for these receptors are not known. Sequenced sample: blood. These receptors all stem from a girl aged 5 to 17 with multiple sclerosis.

The chain joins TRBV20-1 to TRBJ1-3; no reliable D call. Trimming took off 5 bases at V and 0 bases at J, with 14 bases between the two ends. This CDR3 has 15 amino acids. CDR1 and CDR2 (germline): DFQATT, SNEGSKA (reference sequence). The CDR3 protein is CSARRQDLSGNTIYF. CDR3 DNA sequence: TGCAGTGCTCGTCGTCAGGACCTCTCTGGAAACACCATATATTTT.

In this sample, this clonotype turned up a few times. This chain joins TRBV9 and TRBJ2-7; 7 bases are shared with TRBD1. This CDR3 region has 14 residues. Per the germline V gene, CDR1 is SGDLS and CDR2 is YYNGEE. The J segment lost 7 bases and the V segment lost 0 bases, leaving 7 bases of the junction unmatched. CDR3 bases: TGTGCCAGCAGCGTAGGGGACAGCTTACGGGAGCAGTACTTC. This sequence encodes CASSVGDSLREQYF. Full variable domain (rest looked up from reference TRBV9 and TRBJ2-7): DSGVTQTPKHLITATGQRVTLRCSPRSGDLSVYWYQQSLDQGLQFLIQYYNGEERAKGNILERFSAQQFPDLHSELNLSSLELGDSALYFCASSVGDSLREQYFGPGTRLTVT.

The chain uses TRBV2 and TRBJ2-3; no clear D. Germline loops: CDR1 SNHLY, CDR2 FYNNEI. This CDR3 spans 16 amino acids. With 10 bases removed from V and 5 bases from J, the gap between germline ends came to 25 bases. The CDR3 loop is CAITWKGRIVIDTQYF. The CDR3 bases are TGTGCCATCACCTGGAAGGGCAGGATAGTTATAGATACGCAGTATTTT.

This clonotype was seen a few times. For the CDR3, the DNA is TGTGCCAGCAGCCTAAGCGGCCAGGGATCTACCTACGAGCAGTACTTC. Translation: CASSLSGQGSTYEQYF. The rearrangement uses TRBV4-2 and TRBJ2-7; D may be TRBD1 or TRBD2 (5 bases each). The CDR3 is made up of 16 amino acids. V shed 4 bases and J shed 2 bases, with 18 bases lying between them. The germline V gene encodes CDR1 LGHNA and CDR2 YNFKEQ.

The CDR3 sequence: CSARDPLGNEQFF. For the CDR3, the DNA is TGCAGTGCTAGAGATCCCCTCGGCAATGAGCAGTTCTTC. This chain uses TRBV20-1 with TRBJ2-1; D unresolved. In germline, CDR1 is DFQATT, CDR2 SNEGSKA (reference sequence). Trimming cost V 0 bases and J 6 bases, with 9 bases left between them. There are 13 residues in the CDR3.

The V call is TRBV15, the J call TRBJ1-2, with 10 bases identical to TRBD1. Germline V gives CDR1 LNHNV, CDR2 YYDKDF (reference sequence). The J segment lost 3 bases and the V segment lost 0 bases, leaving 7 bases of the junction unmatched. This CDR3 comprises 17 residues. CDR3: CATSRDLQTGGDYGYTF. The CDR3 DNA reads as TGTGCCACCAGCAGAGATCTCCAGACAGGGGGCGACTATGGCTACACCTTC.

The rearrangement links TRBV9 to TRBJ2-1; D not resolved. This CDR3 contains 13 residues. CDR1 SGDLS and CDR2 YYNGEE come from the germline V gene. V lost 0 bases and J lost 9, with 10 bases in between. CDR3 in DNA: TGTGCCAGCAGCGTAGAGTCCCGTGGTGAGCAGTTCTTC. Encoded protein: CASSVESRGEQFF.

The V gene is TRBV11-1, the J gene TRBJ2-1; D not certain. V lost 2 bases and J lost 8, with 7 bases in between. The V gene's germline CDR1 is SGHAT and CDR2 FQDESV (reference sequence). CDR3 length equals 12 residues. The CDR3 region is CASSLFSDEQFF. CDR3 sequence (DNA): TGTGCCAGCAGCTTATTCAGCGATGAGCAGTTCTTC. Full variable domain (outside the CDR3, taken from reference TRBV11-1 and TRBJ2-1): EAEVAQSPRYKITEKSQAVAFWCDPISGHATLYWYRQILGQGPELLVQFQDESVVDDSQLPKDRFSAERLKGVDSTLKIQPAELGDSAMYLCASSLFSDEQFFGPGTRLTVL.

This sequence joins TRBV29-1 and TRBJ2-1; D ambiguous. Germline V CDR1 and CDR2: SQVTM, ANQGSEA. The CDR3 is 15 amino acids. V was pared by 1 base and J by 0 bases, with 10 bases between. The CDR3 reads CSVEGGRSSYNEQFF. The CDR3 region has the DNA TGCAGCGTTGAAGGAGGCCGAAGCTCCTACAATGAGCAGTTCTTC.

Remarks on this clonotype: This could be a read error, since a much larger clone is one nucleotide away. The chain uses TRBV7-9 and TRBJ2-1; D is ambiguous. V was shortened by 4 bases and J by 6 bases, with 22 bases between the two germline ends. Germline V gives CDR1 SEHNR, CDR2 FQNEAQ (reference sequence). The CDR3 loop spans 17 amino acids. The chain's CDR3 is CASSSHQRGPAVNEQFF. CDR3 nucleotide sequence: TGTGCCAGCAGCTCCCACCAACGCGGACCAGCAGTCAATGAGCAGTTCTTC.

This clonotype was found a few times. This chain links TRBV5-1 with TRBJ1-5; D not resolved. Trimming left V 4 bases short and J 7 bases short, with 15 bases between. Germline CDR1 reads SGHRS; CDR2 reads YFSETQ. The CDR3 contains 14 residues. The CDR3 loop is CASSVSQGQQPQHF. The CDR3 DNA reads as TGCGCCAGCAGCGTCAGCCAAGGGCAGCAGCCCCAGCATTTT.

This chain links TRBV29-1 with TRBJ2-2; TRBD1 aligns across 9 bases. The CDR3 extends over 15 amino acids. Germline V gene sequence: CDR1 SQVTM, CDR2 ANQGSEA. V shed 6 bases, J shed 0 bases, and the junction held 5 bases outside the gene matches. CDR3 nucleotides: TGCAGCGTAGGACAGGGGCGATCGAACACCGGGGAGCTGTTTTTT. Translated, it gives CSVGQGRSNTGELFF.

The rearrangement joins TRBV14 to TRBJ2-3; the match to TRBD2 covers 10 bases. The J segment lost 4 bases and the V segment lost 1 base, leaving 2 bases of the junction unmatched. Looked up from germline, CDR1 is SGHDN and CDR2 is FVKESK. The CDR3 runs to 15 residues. In DNA form, the CDR3 reads TGTGCCAGCAGCCAAGCTAGCGGGAGTGCAGATACGCAGTATTTT. Protein product: CASSQASGSADTQYF.

This chain uses TRBV2 with TRBJ1-2, with TRBD1 matching over 7 bases. There are 13 residues in the CDR3. The germline gives CDR1 SNHLY, CDR2 FYNNEI. V gave up 8 bases and J gave up 13 bases; unmatched junction bases: 16. CDR3 sequence reads: CASLIPGQPDCTF. CDR3 nucleotides: TGTGCCAGCTTAATCCCGGGACAGCCCGACTGCACCTTC.

The chain links TRBV5-1 to TRBJ2-6; the match to TRBD1 covers 11 bases. Germline-derived CDR1 and CDR2 are SGHRS and YFSETQ. With V trimmed by 2 bases and J by 4 bases, 8 bases remained unmatched. This CDR3 is 18 amino acids long. The CDR3, as DNA: TGCGCCAGCAGCTTTATACCGGGACAGGGGGACGGGGCCAACGTCCTGACTTTC. Encoded protein: CASSFIPGQGDGANVLTF.

The table lists this clonotype with a few counts. The rearrangement joins TRBV5-1 to TRBJ2-1, with 7 bases that match TRBD2. CDR3 size: 17 residues. Germline lookup yields CDR1 SGHRS and CDR2 YFSETQ. The V and J ends lost 0 bases and 2 bases, in that order; junction bases with no gene match: 8. CDR3 in amino acids: CASSLALPGGPYNEQFF. The CDR3 DNA follows: TGCGCCAGCAGCTTGGCCCTCCCGGGAGGCCCCTACAATGAGCAGTTCTTC. Drawing the rest from reference TRBV5-1 and TRBJ2-1, the complete variable domain is KAGVTQTPRYLIKTRGQQVTLSCSPISGHRSVSWYQQTPGQGLQFLFEYFSETQRNKGNFPGRFSGRQFSNSRSEMNVSTLELGDSALYLCASSLALPGGPYNEQFFGPGTRLTVL.

This clonotype occurred a few times. The chain carries TRBV10-3 and TRBJ2-5, with D unresolved. The CDR3 runs 15 residues. The germline CDR1 and CDR2 sequences are ENHRY and SYGVKD. Trimming shortened V by 0 bases and J by 1 base, and 9 bases separated the two germline ends. CDR3 sequence: CAISESISLQETQYF. Here the CDR3 DNA reads TGTGCCATCAGTGAGTCGATCTCGCTCCAAGAGACCCAGTACTTC.

The chain uses TRBV27 and TRBJ2-7; 10 bases are a match to TRBD2. The DNA matches TRBJ2-5 better at its end, which makes the J call doubtful. Germline assignment: CDR1 MNHEY and CDR2 SMNVEV (reference sequence). This CDR3 spans 16 amino acids. The CDR3 here is CASCPASGRRGETQYF. The CDR3 nucleotides read TGTGCCAGCTGCCCGGCTAGCGGGAGACGGGGGGAGACCCAGTACTTC.

This clonotype was found a few times. The chain couples TRBV7-6 to TRBJ2-3; D might be TRBD2 (6 bases). V was pared by 8 bases and J by 10 bases, with 22 bases between. Per germline, CDR1 SGHVS and CDR2 FNYEAQ. The CDR3 consists of 14 residues. CDR3 sequence (DNA): TGTGCCAGCCGGGGTAGCGTCCCCAGGGAGGCGCAGTATTTT. Its protein product is CASRGSVPREAQYF.